The next 3 T cell receptor beta chains were all read from a single sample in a study of T cell responses to AZD1222 COVID-19 vaccine. Sequencing used immunoSEQ multiplex PCR; TCRdb keeps in-frame clones, though not all of them. The sample contains 85,000 or so clones, around nine tenths of which appear only once. The sequences come from peripheral blood, collected 28 days after the second AZD1222 dose. Receptor source: an adult who received the AZD1222 COVID-19 vaccine.

This clone was detected once. The chain combines TRBV28 with TRBJ2-7; TRBD1 aligns across 9 bases. This CDR3 region has 14 residues. Germline loops: CDR1 MDHEN, CDR2 SYDVKM. V gave up 5 bases and J gave up 2 bases; unmatched junction bases: 4. The CDR3, as DNA: TGTGCCAGCAGTCCGGGACAGGGTCCCTACGAGCAGTACTTC. Translation: CASSPGQGPYEQYF.

V usage is TRBV7-3 and J usage is TRBJ2-3, with 14 bases aligning to TRBD2. Trimming cost V 3 bases and J 6 bases; bases outside gene matches: 2. The CDR3 has 15 amino acids. Germline V gives CDR1 SGHTA, CDR2 FQGTGA. The CDR3 region is CASSFRTSGRDTQYF. The CDR3 DNA reads TGTGCCAGCAGCTTCCGGACTAGCGGGAGGGATACGCAGTATTTT.

The table lists this clone with a few counts. Other DNA sequences within the sample encode an identical CDR3. This chain uses TRBV18 with TRBJ1-1; 8 positions match TRBD1. The CDR3 length is 13 residues. Germline V gene sequence: CDR1 KGHSH, CDR2 LQKENI. V shed 3 bases, J shed 4 bases, and the junction held 1 base outside the gene matches. In nucleotides, the CDR3 is TGTGCCAGCTCACCCGACAGGGGCACTGAAGCTTTCTTT. Encoded protein: CASSPDRGTEAFF.